The 5 T cell receptor beta chains reported below all come from one sample, sequenced in a study of beta chain features in type 1 diabetes. The entirety of the isolated RNA underwent reverse transcription, so expressed TCRB transcripts were sequenced. Generated by immunoSEQ multiplex PCR, the TCRdb table keeps only in-frame clones and is missing some. The table lists more than 300,000 clones, more than 13% of them singletons, with roughly 0.019% in the top ten. The sample consisted of naive CD4+ T cells from blood. These receptor sequences come from a woman under 30 in good health.

This clone was counted a few times. The chain uses TRBV4-2 and TRBJ1-1; D gene uncertain. Per germline, CDR1 LGHNA and CDR2 YNFKEQ. V was shortened by 1 base and J by 1 base, with 10 bases between the two germline ends. The CDR3 totals 15 residues. This CDR3 reads CASSQGQAPNTEAFF. DNA of the CDR3: TGTGCCAGCAGCCAAGGTCAGGCCCCGAACACTGAAGCTTTCTTT.

The rearrangement uses TRBV23-1 and TRBJ2-4; perhaps TRBD1 as D (5 bases). TRBV23-1 is marked as an open reading frame, function uncertain. The CDR3 is made up of 16 amino acids. Trimming stripped 3 bases from V and 2 bases from J, with 14 bases between. In nucleotides, the CDR3 is TGCGCCAGCAGTCAGCCGATCAGGGATACCAAAAACATTCAGTACTTC. It is translated as CASSQPIRDTKNIQYF.

This clone was seen more than once but under ten times. The chain has TRBV18 and TRBJ1-1; TRBD1 aligns across 8 bases. This CDR3 has 16 residues. The V segment lost 2 bases and the J segment 5 bases; nucleotides outside the gene matches: 10. In germline, CDR1 is KGHSH, CDR2 LQKENI. CDR3 nucleotides: TGTGCCAGCTCACCAACCTCAGGGGGCGTGATGACTGAAGCTTTCTTT. Translation: CASSPTSGGVMTEAFF.

This clone occurred a few times. J is TRBJ1-1 and V is TRBV7-9, with D unresolved. V was cut by 5 bases and J by 8 bases, with 12 bases left in between. The germline V gene encodes CDR1 SEHNR and CDR2 FQNEAQ (reference sequence). This CDR3 region has 12 residues. This CDR3 reads CASSLMGDEAFF. Written as DNA, the CDR3 is TGTGCCAGCAGCCTCATGGGAGACGAAGCTTTCTTT.

The genes are TRBV15 and TRBJ2-1; 10 nucleotides line up with TRBD2. The germline gives CDR1 LNHNV, CDR2 YYDKDF (reference sequence). Trimming at V came to 0 bases and at J to 6 bases, leaving 14 bases not matched to a gene. This CDR3 contains 19 residues. The DNA for the CDR3 is TGTGCCACCAGCAGAGATAGAGTAGCTAGCGGGAGATCGGGCAATGAGCAGTTCTTC. Amino acid sequence: CATSRDRVASGRSGNEQFF.